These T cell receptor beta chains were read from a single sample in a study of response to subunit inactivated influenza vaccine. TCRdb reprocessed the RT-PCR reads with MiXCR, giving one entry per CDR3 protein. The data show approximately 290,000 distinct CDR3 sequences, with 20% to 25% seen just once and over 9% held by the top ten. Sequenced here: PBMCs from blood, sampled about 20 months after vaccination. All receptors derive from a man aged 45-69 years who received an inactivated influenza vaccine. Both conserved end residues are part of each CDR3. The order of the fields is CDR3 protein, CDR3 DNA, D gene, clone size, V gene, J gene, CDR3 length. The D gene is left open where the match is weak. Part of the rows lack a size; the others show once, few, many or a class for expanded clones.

CDR3aa: CASSLWGGGPSRNEQFF
CDR3nt: TGTGCCAGCAGCCTTTGGGGGGGTGGACCCTCGCGCAATGAGCAGTTCTTC
d_gene: TRBD2
abundance: NA
v_gene: TRBV28
j_gene: TRBJ2-1
len: 17

CDR3aa: CAISEGGEYGYTF
CDR3nt: TGCGCCATCTCGGAGGGGGGAGAGTATGGCTACACCTTC
d_gene: NA
abundance: NA
v_gene: TRBV10-2
j_gene: TRBJ1-2
len: 13

CDR3aa: CASSLDTIRTGELFF
CDR3nt: TGTGCCAGCAGCTTGGATACAATAAGAACCGGGGAGCTGTTTTTT
d_gene: NA
abundance: few
v_gene: TRBV5-5
j_gene: TRBJ2-2
len: 15

CDR3aa: CASRKSGGIAYEQYF
CDR3nt: TGTGCCAGCAGAAAGAGCGGGGGCATCGCCTACGAGCAGTACTTC
d_gene: TRBD2
abundance: NA
v_gene: TRBV6-2/TRBV6-3
j_gene: TRBJ2-7
len: 15

CDR3aa: CASSHDSTQQPQHF
CDR3nt: TGCGCCAGCAGCCATGACTCCACCCAGCAGCCCCAGCATTTT
d_gene: NA
abundance: NA
v_gene: TRBV4-1
j_gene: TRBJ1-5
len: 14

CDR3aa: CSVVQRTDTQYF
CDR3nt: TGCAGCGTTGTACAGCGCACAGATACGCAGTATTTT
d_gene: NA
abundance: NA
v_gene: TRBV29-1
j_gene: TRBJ2-3
len: 12

CDR3aa: CASSPRGRDGGTEAFF
CDR3nt: TGTGCCAGCTCACCAAGGGGCAGGGATGGCGGCACTGAAGCTTTCTTT
d_gene: NA
abundance: many
v_gene: TRBV18
j_gene: TRBJ1-1
len: 16

CDR3aa: CASGISPGQSWEQYF
CDR3nt: TGTGCCAGCGGAATTTCCCCGGGACAGAGCTGGGAGCAGTACTTC
d_gene: TRBD1
abundance: NA
v_gene: TRBV28
j_gene: TRBJ2-7
len: 15

CDR3aa: CASSFGQGYTEAFF
CDR3nt: TGTGCCAGCAGCTTTGGACAGGGATACACTGAAGCTTTCTTT
d_gene: TRBD1
abundance: NA
v_gene: TRBV7-9
j_gene: TRBJ1-1
len: 14

CDR3aa: CATTTSGAVGELFF
CDR3nt: TGTGCCACTACGACTAGCGGGGCGGTCGGGGAGCTGTTTTTT
d_gene: TRBD2
abundance: NA
v_gene: TRBV10-3
j_gene: TRBJ2-2
len: 14

CDR3aa: CASTDSANGYTF
CDR3nt: TGTGCCAGCACTGACAGCGCTAATGGCTACACCTTC
d_gene: NA
abundance: few
v_gene: TRBV12-3/TRBV12-4
j_gene: TRBJ1-2
len: 12

CDR3aa: CASSLVSLPLLADPVQETQYF
CDR3nt: TGTGCCAGCAGCTTAGTTTCCCTCCCTCTACTAGCGGACCCTGTCCAAGAGACCCAGTACTTC
d_gene: TRBD2
abundance: NA
v_gene: TRBV11-2
j_gene: TRBJ2-5
len: 21

CDR3aa: CASSPSLGNQPQHF
CDR3nt: TGTGCCAGCAGCCCCTCCTTGGGCAATCAGCCCCAGCATTTT
d_gene: NA
abundance: NA
v_gene: TRBV7-9
j_gene: TRBJ1-5
len: 14

CDR3aa: CSGVMTDTQYF
CDR3nt: TGCAGCGGTGTAATGACAGATACGCAGTATTTT
d_gene: NA
abundance: NA
v_gene: TRBV29-1
j_gene: TRBJ2-3
len: 11

CDR3aa: CASRGSLGPQHF
CDR3nt: TGTGCCAGCAGAGGGTCTCTGGGGCCCCAGCATTTT
d_gene: NA
abundance: few
v_gene: TRBV25-1
j_gene: TRBJ1-5
len: 12

CDR3aa: CASRFGTSGSIGELFF
CDR3nt: TGTGCAAGTCGCTTCGGGACTAGCGGGAGTATCGGGGAGCTGTTTTTT
d_gene: NA
abundance: NA
v_gene: TRBV12-2
j_gene: TRBJ2-2
len: 16

CDR3aa: CATSRTANQPQHF
CDR3nt: TGTGCCACAAGTAGGACAGCTAATCAGCCCCAGCATTTT
d_gene: NA
abundance: few
v_gene: TRBV24-1
j_gene: TRBJ1-5
len: 13

CDR3aa: CASSQVGGPEAFF
CDR3nt: TGTGCCAGCAGCCAAGTGGGGGGTCCTGAAGCTTTCTTT
d_gene: NA
abundance: few
v_gene: TRBV3-1
j_gene: TRBJ1-1
len: 13

CDR3aa: CASSPTNLETQYF
CDR3nt: TGTGCCAGCAGCCCAACCAACCTGGAGACCCAGTACTTC
d_gene: NA
abundance: few
v_gene: TRBV7-2
j_gene: TRBJ2-5
len: 13

CDR3aa: CSAQPVSTGINTEAFF
CDR3nt: TGCAGCGCCCAGCCCGTATCGACAGGGATCAACACTGAAGCTTTCTTT
d_gene: TRBD1
abundance: NA
v_gene: TRBV29-1
j_gene: TRBJ1-1
len: 16

CDR3aa: CASSEYPTTGVNSPLHF
CDR3nt: TGTGCCAGCAGTGAATATCCCACGACAGGGGTGAATTCACCCCTCCACTTT
d_gene: TRBD1
abundance: few
v_gene: TRBV25-1
j_gene: TRBJ1-6
len: 17

CDR3aa: CSARDRAGGHEQYF
CDR3nt: TGCAGTGCTAGAGATAGGGCGGGGGGCCACGAGCAGTACTTC
d_gene: TRBD2
abundance: NA
v_gene: TRBV20-1
j_gene: TRBJ2-7
len: 14

CDR3aa: CASSWGGALSNQPQHF
CDR3nt: TGTGCCAGCAGCTGGGGTGGGGCGCTGAGCAATCAGCCCCAGCATTTT
d_gene: NA
abundance: many
v_gene: TRBV5-6
j_gene: TRBJ1-5
len: 16